This TCR beta chain was sequenced in a study of response to subunit inactivated influenza vaccine (dated by TCRdb to between 2018 and 2020). About the study as a whole: To follow how T cells responded to a trivalent subunit inactivated influenza vaccine, the researchers relied on deep quantitative profiling of the T cell receptor repertoire.

CDR3 length: 14 amino acids, cysteine to phenylalanine. The entry retains the CDR3 DNA only, 42 bases that are in frame from base 1. Trimmed from V: 5 bases; trimmed from J: 4 bases; junction bases lacking a gene match: 5. CDR1 is given as LNHNV and CDR2 as YYDKDF, both from the germline V gene (reference sequence). General study outcomes and caveats: The authors suggested that each seasonal influenza vaccination may recruit only a limited number of new T cells.

In regard to this clonotype: Its specific antigen is unknown. No base qualities exist here, and no much larger clone lies one base off it.

The library was generated by RT-PCR. Sequenced using an Illumina HiSeq 2500. The public reads were run again by TCRdb, first through fastp at Q25 and then through MiXCR, and only productive beta chains were kept. Identical CDR3 protein sequences are pooled into one entry, listed with their most common genes and DNA. The sample contains around 570,000 distinct CDR3 sequences, approximately 11% of them found a single time. The top ten clonotypes cover approximately 10% of the sample. These data were likewise used in another study, on T cells expressing NK-cell markers. That second report states: TCR beta cDNA libraries were prepared using 5'RACE template switching, which introduced a universal primer site and unique molecular identifiers. Three sorted T-cell subsets (CD3+CD56+NKG2C+, CD3+CD56+NKG2C- and CD3+CD56-NKG2C+) from under ten donors had their TCR beta-chain repertoires profiled. Among the eight sequenced donors, only one was HCMV-seronegative, while the other seven were HCMV-seropositive. To restrict sorting to alphabetaTCR-expressing T cells, an anti-gammadeltaTCR antibody was added in several experiments. In six donors, the dominant CD3+CD56+NKG2C+ clonotypes were found to rank among the top 10 CD8+ clonotypes and to make up about 1.0-7.5% of CD8+ T cells. Those dominant clonotypes were again the most abundant among CD3+CD56-NKG2C+ cells in a handful of donors, at 28.3-60.1%. It remained unclear whether the expanded NKG2C-expressing T cell clones were specific for HCMV antigens. All eight donors whose samples were sequenced were randomly selected healthy volunteers, three of them men and five women. HCMV serostatus was determined by detecting HCMV-specific IgG in serum with a commercial ELISA kit. Ficoll density gradient centrifugation was used to isolate peripheral blood mononuclear cells from blood. For over five donors, bulk peripheral blood T-cell repertoires were additionally sequenced from unsorted PBMC. cDNA synthesis was primed from the TCR beta constant segment and was followed by two successive PCR amplification steps. The libraries were sequenced on Illumina HiSeq 2000/2500, MiSeq or NextSeq, producing 2 x 150 bp reads. MIGEC was used to demultiplex reads and group the reads by UMI, and MiTCR was used to assemble and quantify clonotypes. To exclude erroneous sequences, any TCR cDNA sequence not supported by at least two reads was discarded. The tcR package was used for downstream repertoire analysis, with clonotypes matched between fractions based on CDR3 nucleotide sequence plus V segment. VDJmatch was used to annotate antigen specificity against VDJdb, with one amino acid substitution in CDR3 allowed.

The material was PBMCs from blood, obtained on the day of vaccination. The TCR was taken from a man in his fifties who received an inactivated influenza vaccine. Donor details come from another sample of the same person, matched by shared clones. The V and J genes are TRBV15 and TRBJ2-5; 9 bases in between match TRBD1. The DNA sequence reads TGTGCCACCAGCTCGGGGACAGGGAGAGAGACCCAGTACTTC. It encodes CATSSGTGRETQYF.